The 10 T cell receptor beta chains below all came from one sample that was sequenced in a study of T cell clonotyping in hematopoietic cell transplantation. Libraries were prepared by immunoSEQ multiplex PCR; TCRdb keeps only in-frame clonotypes and omits some of them. Of approximately 4,300 clones listed, approximately 96% are singletons. The sample was peripheral blood mononuclear cells, taken 30 days after allogeneic stem cell transplant. The receptor source for this set is a male patient aged 70 to 80 who had an allogeneic stem cell transplant from an unrelated donor, so T cells may come from the graft donor. Some clones in this sample may be carry-over from other donors' samples.

This clone has just one count. CDR3 nucleotides: TGTGCCAGCAGCCCAGGGGCAGGGGGCGCGTACGTGGGACTGTATAGCAATCAGCCCCAGCATTTT. Its translation is CASSPGAGGAYVGLYSNQPQHF. This chain joins TRBV27 and TRBJ1-5, with TRBD1 matching over 8 bases. V was clipped by 6 bases and J by 0 bases; unmatched bases: 25. The CDR3 runs to 22 residues. Germline CDR1 and CDR2: MNHEY and SMNVEV (reference sequence).

This sequence joins TRBV5-3 and TRBJ1-5, with D tentatively TRBD1 (6 bases). TRBV5-3 is identified as an open reading frame with a role that is uncertain. There are 18 residues in the CDR3. V lost 1 base and J lost 4, with 21 bases in between. CDR3 coding DNA: TGTGCCAGAAGCTTGTTTTCCCGTTGGACAGTCAAAAATCAGCCCCAGCATTTT. As protein: CARSLFSRWTVKNQPQHF.

The rearrangement joins TRBV28 to TRBJ1-5, with D possibly TRBD1 on 5 matching bases. The CDR3 has 15 amino acids. Trimming removed 1 base at V and 7 bases at J, with 14 bases between. From germline, CDR1 is MDHEN and CDR2 SYDVKM. This CDR3 is CASSLLKAGWQPQHF. The CDR3 coding sequence is TGTGCCAGCAGTTTATTAAAGGCAGGGTGGCAGCCCCAGCATTTT.

The chain joins TRBV4-1 to TRBJ2-5; D gene uncertain. The ends were cut back, 4 bases at V and 1 base at J, with 13 bases in the middle. Germline V gives CDR1 MGHRA, CDR2 YSYEKL. CDR3 length: 15 amino acids. As DNA, the CDR3 is TGCGCCAGCAGCCCACTCCCTCCGGGCCAAGAGACCCAGTACTTC. This codes for CASSPLPPGQETQYF.

V gene TRBV30 combines with J gene TRBJ2-7, with D perhaps assigned TRBD1 or TRBD2 (5 bases each). The CDR3 contains 11 residues. V lost 1 base, J lost 9 bases, and 10 bases lay in between. From germline, CDR1 is GTSNPN and CDR2 SVGIG (reference sequence). The CDR3 region has the DNA TGTGCCTGGAGTGGGGGGTCTGGGCAGTACTTC. Translating it yields CAWSGGSGQYF.

This clone appeared a few times. This sequence joins TRBV16 and TRBJ2-6, with D perhaps matching TRBD1 (5 bases). Trimming shortened V by 5 bases and J by 1 base, and 12 bases separated the two germline ends. The CDR3 has 16 residues. Germline lookup yields CDR1 KGHSY and CDR2 FQNENV. The CDR3 here is CASSFIGVSGANVLTF. As DNA, the CDR3 is TGTGCCAGCAGCTTTATAGGGGTTTCTGGGGCCAACGTCCTGACTTTC.

This CDR3 reads CASSRGLPPRETQYF. CDR3 in DNA: TGCGCCAGCAGCCGCGGGCTCCCTCCCCGGGAGACGCAGTACTTC. This chain uses TRBV4-1 with TRBJ2-7; possible D gene TRBD2, 6 bases. V lost 4 bases, J lost 9 bases, and 22 bases lay in between. The V gene's germline CDR1 is MGHRA and CDR2 YSYEKL. CDR3 length: 15 residues.

This chain uses TRBV19 with TRBJ2-5, with 14 bases that match TRBD2. Germline V gene lookup returns CDR1 LNHDA and CDR2 SQIVND (reference sequence). The CDR3 is 19 amino acids. Trimming removed 4 bases from V and 4 bases from J; junction bases left unmatched: 14. CDR3 sequence: CASSTRRGGLAGDRETQYF. The CDR3 DNA follows: TGTGCCAGTAGTACACGGAGGGGGGGACTAGCGGGAGATCGAGAGACCCAGTACTTC.

This clone was seen only once. The genes are TRBV7-9 and TRBJ2-1; possibly TRBD2 for D (6 bases). Germline-derived CDR1 and CDR2 are SEHNR and FQNEAQ (reference sequence). This CDR3 has 15 amino acids. Trimming took off 6 bases at V and 2 bases at J, with 14 bases between the two ends. CDR3 DNA: TGTGCCAGCAGTCCCAGCGGGTCCCCCTACAATGAGCAGTTCTTC. Residues: CASSPSGSPYNEQFF. Drawing the rest from reference TRBV7-9 and TRBJ2-1, the complete variable domain is DTGVSQNPRHKITKRGQNVTFRCDPISEHNRLYWYRQTLGQGPEFLTYFQNEAQLEKSRLLSDRFSAERPKGSFSTLEIQRTEQGDSAMYLCASSPSGSPYNEQFFGPGTRLTVL.

V is TRBV4-1 and J is TRBJ2-3, with 8 bases lining up with TRBD1. Trimming removed 0 bases from V and 4 bases from J; junction bases left unmatched: 6. The CDR3 is made up of 16 amino acids. Germline CDR1 and CDR2: MGHRA and YSYEKL. The CDR3 protein is CASSQEYGQGADTQYF. The CDR3 DNA is TGCGCCAGCAGCCAAGAGTACGGACAGGGCGCAGATACGCAGTATTTT.